These T cell receptor beta chains were read from a single sample in a study of blood T cell repertoires in COVID-19. Assay used: immunoSEQ multiplex PCR; TCRdb lists only in-frame clones, some missing. The sample consists of about 140,000 clones, roughly 90% of them appearing once. Sequenced: peripheral blood. All receptors derive from a man in his forties or fifties with active or convalescent COVID-19. Each CDR3 is given with its conserved first and last residue. A D gene is named only where the DNA matches it firmly. The size entry is marked missing in some rows and otherwise reads once, few, many or a size class.

clone_size j_call v_call d_call cdr3_aa cdr3_nt
NA TRBJ2-7 TRBV5-6 TRBD1 CASSRTGDTSGDEQYF TGTGCCAGCAGTCGGACAGGGGACACCTCAGGGGACGAGCAGTACTTC
NA TRBJ1-1 TRBV21-1 NA CASTPGQGGTEAFF TGTGCCAGCACCCCAGGACAGGGAGGGACTGAAGCTTTCTTT
NA TRBJ1-2 TRBV28 NA CASMSSLDYGYTF TGTGCCAGCATGAGTTCCCTGGACTATGGCTACACCTTC
NA TRBJ2-1 TRBV29-1 NA CSVPRAIGYNEQFF TGCAGCGTGCCCAGGGCGATCGGCTACAATGAGCAGTTCTTC
few TRBJ2-3 TRBV5-1 NA CASSRRQAGTDTQYF TGCGCCAGCAGCAGAAGACAGGCGGGCACAGATACGCAGTATTTT
once TRBJ2-1 TRBV24-1 TRBD2 CATSFAGGNYNEQFF TGTGCCACCAGTTTCGCGGGAGGTAACTACAATGAGCAGTTCTTC
NA TRBJ2-6 TRBV28 NA CASTIGGSGANVLTF TGTGCCAGCACCATAGGAGGGTCTGGGGCCAACGTCCTGACTTTC
NA TRBJ2-7 TRBV12-3/TRBV12-4 NA CASSLGGTYEQYF TGTGCCAGCAGTTTAGGAGGGACCTACGAGCAGTACTTC
once TRBJ2-5 TRBV10-3 TRBD2 CAISDRLAEETQYF TGTGCCATCAGTGATCGACTAGCAGAAGAGACCCAGTACTTC
NA TRBJ2-5 TRBV28 TRBD2 CASSPPFSGRGKTQYF TGTGCCAGCAGTCCACCTTTTAGCGGGAGAGGAAAGACCCAGTACTTC
NA TRBJ1-6 TRBV5-6 TRBD1 CASSQDRGGSPLHF TGTGCCAGCAGCCAGGACAGGGGAGGTTCACCCCTCCACTTT
NA TRBJ2-7 TRBV27 NA CASSLSHSPPTFYEQYF TGTGCCAGCAGTTTATCGCACTCCCCACCGACATTCTACGAGCAGTACTTC
once TRBJ2-1 TRBV28 NA CASSLMASHEQFF TGTGCCAGCAGTTTAATGGCTAGCCATGAGCAGTTCTTC
NA TRBJ2-3 TRBV18 TRBD1 CASSRQGALDTQYF TGTGCCAGCTCACGGCAGGGGGCGTTGGATACGCAGTATTTT
NA TRBJ2-5 TRBV21-1 NA CASSKPGGQETQYF TGTGCCAGCAGCAAACCAGGAGGACAAGAGACCCAGTACTTC
NA TRBJ1-6 TRBV6-5 NA CASSYGGSLHF TGTGCCAGCAGTTACGGGGGCTCCCTCCACTTT
NA TRBJ2-1 TRBV29-1 TRBD2 CSVHSTSVNQFF TGCAGCGTTCACTCGACTAGCGTCAATCAGTTCTTC
NA TRBJ1-5 TRBV7-6 NA CASSPSRERGNQPQHF TGTGCCAGCAGCCCGAGCAGGGAAAGAGGCAATCAGCCCCAGCATTTT
NA TRBJ2-7 TRBV5-1 TRBD2 CASSHGLADFYEQYF TGCGCCAGCAGCCACGGACTAGCGGATTTCTACGAGCAGTACTTC
NA TRBJ2-1 TRBV24-1 NA CATSNGAIGEEQFF TGTGCCACCAGTAATGGGGCGATTGGAGAGGAGCAGTTCTTC